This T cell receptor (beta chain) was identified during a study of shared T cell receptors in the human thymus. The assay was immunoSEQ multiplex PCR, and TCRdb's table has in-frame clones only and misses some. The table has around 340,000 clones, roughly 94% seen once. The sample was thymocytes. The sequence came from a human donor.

The CDR3 DNA is TGTGCAAGTCGCTTAGCCTTGGAGGGCAAGCCCCAGCATTTT. This codes for CASRLALEGKPQHF. This chain uses TRBV12-2 with TRBJ1-5. TRBV12-2 is reported as a pseudogene. The CDR3 covers 14 residues.